These 26 T cell receptor beta chains share one sample of origin, sequenced in a study of post-analysis software for immune sequencing data. Study-level points and caveats: There were five TRBV segments more frequent in patients than controls, and TRBV5-6, TRBV5-1 and TRBV20-1 were among them.

Included in the TCR beta cDNA libraries were unique molecular identifiers. TCRdb reprocessed the PCR reads with MiXCR, giving one entry per CDR3 protein. The table records fewer than 600,000 distinct CDR3 sequences, under 55% of them present only once. Their antigens are not known. Sequencing input: blood. All receptors come from a girl aged 10-17 years with multiple sclerosis.

This sequence joins TRBV3-1 and TRBJ2-7; unclear D gene. The CDR3 has 14 residues. Germline V gives CDR1 LGHDT, CDR2 YNNKEL (reference sequence). V shed 0 bases and J shed 6 bases, with 12 bases lying between them. CDR3 sequence reads: CASSQDWTASEQYF. DNA for the CDR3: TGTGCCAGCAGCCAAGACTGGACCGCGAGCGAGCAGTACTTC.

This clonotype was observed a few times. The V and J genes are TRBV20-1 and TRBJ2-1; 11 nucleotides line up with TRBD2. This CDR3 spans 16 amino acids. CDR1 and CDR2 from the germline V gene are DFQATT and SNEGSKA (reference sequence). The J segment lost 3 bases and the V segment lost 2 bases, leaving 6 bases of the junction unmatched. CDR3 sequence reads: CSARSSGTSGYNEQFF. DNA of the CDR3: TGCAGTGCTAGATCATCCGGGACTAGCGGCTACAATGAGCAGTTCTTC.

This clonotype was seen a handful of times. The chain recombines TRBV15 with TRBJ1-2; the D is unclear. CDR1 is LNHNV, CDR2 YYDKDF, per germline (reference sequence). Trimming took 6 bases from V and 2 from J, leaving 13 bases between them. The CDR3 is made up of 14 amino acids. The CDR3 spells CATRESANNYGYTF. DNA of the CDR3: TGTGCCACCAGGGAGAGCGCAAACAACTATGGCTACACCTTC.

The rearrangement links TRBV27 to TRBJ2-3; D might be TRBD2 (5 bases). Trimming removed 4 bases at V and 2 bases at J, with 10 bases between. The CDR3 runs 14 residues. Germline V gene lookup returns CDR1 MNHEY and CDR2 SMNVEV (reference sequence). CDR3 DNA sequence: TGTGCCAGCAGTTCCCAGCGGTACACAGATACGCAGTATTTT. This translates into CASSSQRYTDTQYF.

The chain couples TRBV6-5 to TRBJ1-1; D gene uncertain. CDR1 is MNHEY and CDR2 is SVGAGI in the germline V gene. This CDR3 region has 12 residues. V was shortened by 1 base and J by 7 bases, with 7 bases between the two germline ends. The CDR3 loop is CASSYFGGEAFF. The CDR3 region has the DNA TGTGCCAGCAGTTACTTTGGAGGTGAAGCTTTCTTT.

The chain combines TRBV12-5 with TRBJ2-5; the D gene is possibly TRBD1 (6 bases). The DNA end is a closer match to TRBJ2-1, so the J assignment may be wrong. Germline values: CDR1 LGHNT, CDR2 FRNRAP. There are 13 residues in the CDR3. CDR3 sequence (DNA): TGTGCTAGTGGTTTAGGGACAACAGAGACCCAGTTCTTC. This translates into CASGLGTTETQFF.

The rearrangement joins TRBV12-3 or TRBV12-4 to TRBJ2-7; D gene ambiguous. The CDR3 length is 12 residues. The V end lost 5 bases, the J end lost 7 bases, and 12 bases lay between the germline ends. CDR3 loop: CASSPGSAEQYF. CDR3 coding DNA: TGTGCCAGCAGTCCGGGCTCTGCGGAGCAGTACTTC.

CDR3 residues: CASSLAQLYNEQFF. The CDR3 nucleotides read TGTGCCAGCAGCTTAGCACAGCTCTACAATGAGCAGTTCTTC. The chain uses TRBV13 and TRBJ2-1, with unresolved D. Germline CDR1 reads PRHDT; CDR2 reads FYEKMQ (reference sequence). This CDR3 has 14 amino acids. V was shortened by 1 base and J by 3 bases, with 7 bases between the two germline ends. The entire variable domain, with the rest obtained from reference TRBV13 and TRBJ2-1, is as follows: AAGVIQSPRHLIKEKRETATLKCYPIPRHDTVYWYQQGPGQDPQFLISFYEKMQSDKGSIPDRFSAQQFSDYHSELNMSSLELGDSALYFCASSLAQLYNEQFFGPGTRLTVL.

The gene calls are TRBV20-1 and TRBJ1-1, with 8 bases identical to TRBD1. The trim removed 6 bases at V and 1 base at J, leaving 7 bases unmatched. CDR1 is DFQATT, CDR2 SNEGSKA, per germline (reference sequence). This CDR3 has 14 residues. The CDR3 reads CSANRGGKNTEAFF. Here the CDR3 DNA reads TGCAGTGCAAACAGGGGGGGGAAGAACACTGAAGCTTTCTTT.

This chain uses TRBV24-1 with TRBJ2-1; a possible D gene is TRBD2 (6 bases). The germline V gene has CDR1 KGHDR and CDR2 SFDVKD. The CDR3 loop spans 16 amino acids. With 9 bases removed from V and 6 bases from J, the gap between germline ends came to 23 bases. CDR3 DNA sequence: TGTGCCACCTCCTCACCCGGGACTGCGTTCCTCAATGAGCAGTTCTTC. It specifies CATSSPGTAFLNEQFF.

This clonotype appeared once. The DNA of the CDR3 is TGCGCCAGCCAAAGGGGGCTAGCGTACAACAATGAGCAGTTCTTC. As protein: CASQRGLAYNNEQFF. This sequence joins TRBV4-3 and TRBJ2-1; TRBD1 is a possible D gene (7 bases). Germline CDR1 is LGHNA and CDR2 is YSLEER. Trimming pared 8 bases from V and 5 bases from J, leaving 19 bases between. The CDR3 runs 15 residues.

This clonotype showed up just a few times. The chain uses TRBV6-6 and TRBJ2-7; the match to TRBD1 covers 8 bases. V shed 5 bases, J shed 3 bases, and the junction held 9 bases outside the gene matches. The CDR3 totals 15 residues. The germline gives CDR1 MNHNY, CDR2 SVGAGI (reference sequence). The CDR3 nucleotides read TGTGCCAGCAGTCCCACCGGGACAGGAAACTACGAGCAGTACTTC. Translating gives CASSPTGTGNYEQYF.

The chain combines TRBV7-2 with TRBJ2-1, with 7 bases identical to TRBD2. The CDR3 sequence is 16 residues long. Germline V gene lookup returns CDR1 SGHTA and CDR2 FQGNSA. J lost 5 bases, V lost 4 bases, and 11 bases had no gene match. For the CDR3, the DNA is TGTGCCAGCAGCTCCCGCTATGCGGGAGTTGACAATGAGCAGTTCTTC. This encodes CASSSRYAGVDNEQFF.

This clonotype has only a few counts. CDR3 in DNA: TGTGCCAGCACCCTTCGGGGAGGCTGGTCAGATACGCAGTATTTT. It specifies CASTLRGGWSDTQYF. V usage is TRBV6-6 and J usage is TRBJ2-3, with TRBD2 as a possible D gene (6 bases). CDR1 is MNHNY and CDR2 is SVGAGI in the germline V gene (reference sequence). The CDR3 consists of 15 residues. Trimming pared 7 bases from V and 4 bases from J, leaving 18 bases between.

The chain joins TRBV15 to TRBJ2-2; TRBD2 matches at 9 bases. The J segment lost 7 bases and the V segment lost 6 bases, leaving 12 bases of the junction unmatched. This CDR3 is built from 16 residues. Germline V lookup: CDR1 LNHNV, CDR2 YYDKDF (reference sequence). The CDR3 here is CATREPGTSILGELFF. As DNA, the CDR3 is TGTGCCACCAGAGAGCCCGGGACTAGCATTCTCGGGGAGCTGTTTTTT.

This clonotype was found a few times. This chain links TRBV20-1 with TRBJ2-5; 8 bases map to TRBD2. CDR1 and CDR2 from the germline V gene are DFQATT and SNEGSKA (reference sequence). After removal of 1 base from V and 0 bases from J, the junction contained 7 bases not matched to a gene. The CDR3 consists of 16 residues. DNA for the CDR3: TGCAGTGCTAGAGTACACGGGAGGGCCGACCAAGAGACCCAGTACTTC. Protein product: CSARVHGRADQETQYF.

The chain combines TRBV20-1 with TRBJ1-6, with a possible D match to TRBD1 (5 bases). The CDR3 length is 15 residues. Germline assignment: CDR1 DFQATT and CDR2 SNEGSKA (reference sequence). Trimming took off 1 base at V and 5 bases at J, with 12 bases between the two ends. This CDR3 reads CSARATGRNNSPLHF. The CDR3 DNA is TGCAGTGCTAGAGCCACAGGCAGAAATAATTCACCCCTCCACTTT.

This chain links TRBV9 with TRBJ2-1; D call uncertain. V lost 0 bases, J lost 4 bases, and 11 bases lay in between. The CDR3 consists of 15 residues. Germline V gives CDR1 SGDLS, CDR2 YYNGEE. In nucleotides, the CDR3 is TGTGCCAGCAGCGTAGGAGTGGCAGCTTACAATGAGCAGTTCTTC. Residues: CASSVGVAAYNEQFF.

The chain is built from TRBV4-3 and TRBJ2-5, with D perhaps matching TRBD1 or TRBD2 (7 bases each). The germline V gene encodes CDR1 LGHNA and CDR2 YSLEER. The CDR3 is made up of 15 amino acids. V lost 0 bases, J lost 5 bases, and 13 bases lay in between. The chain's CDR3 is CASSQEDREGETQYF. Here the CDR3 DNA reads TGCGCCAGCAGCCAAGAAGACAGGGAGGGGGAGACCCAGTACTTC.

In this sample, this clonotype turned up a few times. The J gene is TRBJ1-1, the V gene TRBV20-1; weak D call: TRBD1 (5 bases). V was pared by 4 bases and J by 1 base, with 10 bases between. This CDR3 is 13 amino acids long. Germline V lookup: CDR1 DFQATT, CDR2 SNEGSKA (reference sequence). The CDR3 here is CSAKRGTNTEAFF. CDR3 DNA: TGCAGTGCTAAAAGGGGCACGAACACTGAAGCTTTCTTT.

There are a few counts of this clonotype. The chain employs TRBV20-1 and TRBJ1-2; D is unresolved. CDR3 length equals 13 residues. Trimming stripped 3 bases from V and 1 base from J, with 9 bases between. CDR1 is DFQATT and CDR2 is SNEGSKA in the germline V gene (reference sequence). CDR3 DNA: TGCAGTGCTAGTTTAGGGTATAACTATGGCTACACCTTC. This encodes CSASLGYNYGYTF.

The chain uses TRBV7-2 and TRBJ1-2; 9 positions agree with TRBD1. Germline loops: CDR1 SGHTA, CDR2 FQGNSA. CDR3 size: 14 residues. Trimming took 11 bases from V and 8 from J; bases not matched to a gene: 15. CDR3 amino acids: CAEYTNRGRFGYTF. The CDR3 coding sequence is TGTGCCGAATACACGAACAGGGGGCGATTCGGCTACACCTTC.

This rearrangement joins TRBV12-3 or TRBV12-4 to TRBJ2-5; D is possibly TRBD2 (6 bases). Trimming removed 1 base from V and 6 bases from J, with 18 bases in between. The CDR3 runs to 16 residues. The CDR3 DNA follows: TGTGCCAGCAGTTTAGGCGGCAGGGAGGTTAGCCAGACCCAGTACTTC. This sequence encodes CASSLGGREVSQTQYF.

Turning to this clonotype: This could be a read error, since a much larger clone is one nucleotide away. This sequence joins TRBV29-1 and TRBJ2-7; weak D call: TRBD1 (8 bases). The germline V and J ends were trimmed by 5 bases and 6 bases, with 17 bases remaining between them. Germline lookup yields CDR1 SQVTM and CDR2 ANQGSEA. The CDR3 spans 13 residues. CDR3 amino acids: CSVRVTGGGEQYF. The CDR3 DNA sequence: TGCAGCGTTAGAGTTACAGGGGGGGGCGAGCAGTACTTC.

The rearrangement joins TRBV7-2 to TRBJ1-4, with a weak D call TRBD1 (5 bases). In germline, CDR1 is SGHTA, CDR2 FQGNSA. Trimming removed 1 base at V and 4 bases at J, with 13 bases between. The CDR3 length is 16 residues. The CDR3 protein is CASSLVAGGINEKLFF. CDR3 nucleotide sequence: TGTGCCAGCAGCTTAGTAGCTGGGGGAATTAATGAAAAACTGTTTTTT.

The V and J genes are TRBV5-1 and TRBJ2-3; weak D call: TRBD2 (7 bases). The CDR3 runs to 15 residues. V was clipped by 4 bases and J by 1 base, with 13 bases between them. Germline V lookup: CDR1 SGHRS, CDR2 YFSETQ. The CDR3: CASSPEGGGTDTQYF. Written as DNA, the CDR3 is TGCGCCAGCAGCCCAGAAGGGGGGGGCACAGATACGCAGTATTTT.